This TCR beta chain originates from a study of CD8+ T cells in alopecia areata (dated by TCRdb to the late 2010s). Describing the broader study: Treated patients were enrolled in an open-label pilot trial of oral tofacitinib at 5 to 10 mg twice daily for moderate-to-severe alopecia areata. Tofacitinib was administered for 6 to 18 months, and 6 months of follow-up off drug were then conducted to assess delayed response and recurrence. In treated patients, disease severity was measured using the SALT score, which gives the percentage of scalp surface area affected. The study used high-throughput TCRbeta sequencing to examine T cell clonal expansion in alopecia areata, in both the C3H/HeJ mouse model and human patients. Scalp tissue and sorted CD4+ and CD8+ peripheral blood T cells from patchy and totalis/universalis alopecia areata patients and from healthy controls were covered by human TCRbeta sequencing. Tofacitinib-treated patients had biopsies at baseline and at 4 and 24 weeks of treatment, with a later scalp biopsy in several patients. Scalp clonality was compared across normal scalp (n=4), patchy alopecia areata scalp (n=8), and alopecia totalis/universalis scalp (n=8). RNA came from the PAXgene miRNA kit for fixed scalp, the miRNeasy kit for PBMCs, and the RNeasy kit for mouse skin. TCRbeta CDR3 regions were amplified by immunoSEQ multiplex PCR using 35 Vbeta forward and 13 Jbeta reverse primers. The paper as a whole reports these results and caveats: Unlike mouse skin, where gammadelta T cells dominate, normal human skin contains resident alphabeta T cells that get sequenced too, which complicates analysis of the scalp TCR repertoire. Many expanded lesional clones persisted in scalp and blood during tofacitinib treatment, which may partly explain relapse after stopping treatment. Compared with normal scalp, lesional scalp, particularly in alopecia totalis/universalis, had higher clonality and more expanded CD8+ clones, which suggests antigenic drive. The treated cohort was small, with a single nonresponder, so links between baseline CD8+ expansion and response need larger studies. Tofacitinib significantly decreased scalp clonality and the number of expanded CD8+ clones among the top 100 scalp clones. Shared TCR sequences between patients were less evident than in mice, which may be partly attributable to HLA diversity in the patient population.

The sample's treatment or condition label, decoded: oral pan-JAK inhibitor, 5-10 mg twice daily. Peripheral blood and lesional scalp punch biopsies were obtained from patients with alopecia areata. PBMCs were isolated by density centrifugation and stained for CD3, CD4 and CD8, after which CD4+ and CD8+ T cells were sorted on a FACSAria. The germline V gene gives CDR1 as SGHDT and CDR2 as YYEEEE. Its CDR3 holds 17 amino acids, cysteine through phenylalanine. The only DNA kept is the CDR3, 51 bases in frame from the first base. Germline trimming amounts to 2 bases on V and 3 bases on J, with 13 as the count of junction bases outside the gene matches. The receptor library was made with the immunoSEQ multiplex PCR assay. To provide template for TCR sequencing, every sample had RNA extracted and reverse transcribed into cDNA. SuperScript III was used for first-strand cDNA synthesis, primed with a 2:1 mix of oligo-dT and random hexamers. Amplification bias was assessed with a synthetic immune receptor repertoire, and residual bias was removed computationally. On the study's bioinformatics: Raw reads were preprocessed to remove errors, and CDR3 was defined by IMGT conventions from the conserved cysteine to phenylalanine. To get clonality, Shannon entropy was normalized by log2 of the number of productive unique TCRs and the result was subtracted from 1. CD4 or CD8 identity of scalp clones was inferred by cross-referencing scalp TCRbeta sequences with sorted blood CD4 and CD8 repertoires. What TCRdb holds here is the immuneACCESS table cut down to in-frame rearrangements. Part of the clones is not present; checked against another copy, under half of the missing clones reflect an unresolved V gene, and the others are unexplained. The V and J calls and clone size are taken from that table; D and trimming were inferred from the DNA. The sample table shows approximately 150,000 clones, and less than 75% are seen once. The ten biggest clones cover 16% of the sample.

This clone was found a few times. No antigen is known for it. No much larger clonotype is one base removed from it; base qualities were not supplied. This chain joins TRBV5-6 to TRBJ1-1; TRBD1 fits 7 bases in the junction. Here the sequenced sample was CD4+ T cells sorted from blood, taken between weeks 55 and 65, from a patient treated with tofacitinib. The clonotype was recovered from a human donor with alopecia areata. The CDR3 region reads CASSFPSLQGRHTEAFF. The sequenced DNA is TGTGCCAGCAGCTTCCCTTCCTTACAGGGGAGGCACACTGAAGCTTTCTTT.